This TCR beta chain was captured by sequencing in a study of T-cell memory formation after mild COVID-19. The wider study: TCR clusters mostly belonged to single donors.

As for this clonotype: The target antigen is unknown.

General study findings and limits: A second wave of clones peaked on day 37, and their SARS-CoV-2 specificity went unconfirmed.

CDR1 and CDR2 from the germline V gene are SEHNR and FQNEAQ (reference sequence). Deletions cut 2 bases from V and 0 bases from J, with 13 bases between. The CDR3 has 16 amino acids. TCRdb called the 5' RACE reads again in MiXCR, with one record for every CDR3 protein. Among tens of thousands of distinct CDR3 sequences listed, 28% were seen once. V usage is TRBV7-9 and J usage is TRBJ1-1, with D uncertain. This TCR came from a young man who had mild COVID-19 (a few samples of this study predate the infection). Cell type and time point are not known. Sample: PBMCs or a T cell subset sorted from them (not recorded which). Here the CDR3 reads CASSLSPRPMNTEAFF. The CDR3 nucleotides are TGTGCCAGCAGCTTATCCCCTAGACCGATGAACACTGAAGCTTTCTTT.